This T cell receptor beta chain is drawn from a study of Graves' ophthalmopathy and Graves' hyperthyroidism. For repertoire sequencing, the TCR beta CDR3 regions were amplified from RNA transcripts. RT-PCR in the first round used HTBI primers; a second-round multiplex PCR followed. A single record per CDR3 protein comes from TCRdb applying MiXCR to the multiplex PCR reads. The table shows approximately 160,000 distinct CDR3 sequences, with roughly two fifths occurring only once. This clonotype was seen at least ten times. This CDR3 is 13 amino acids long. Germline trimming cut 4 bases from V and 3 bases from J; bases unmatched to any gene: 3. The germline CDR1 and CDR2 sequences are DFQATT and SNEGSKA (reference sequence).

The specimen sequenced was peripheral blood. V gene TRBV20-1 combines with J gene TRBJ2-5; 9 nucleotides align to TRBD2. The receptor was isolated from a man aged 25-45 years with Graves' ophthalmopathy. In DNA form, the CDR3 reads TGCAGTGCTAACGGCGGGAGGGAAGAGACCCAGTACTTC. It translates to CSANGGREETQYF.